Reported below is one T cell receptor beta chain. Its antigen is still unknown. The data are from a study of PD-1 blockade in classical Hodgkin lymphoma. Study observations and caveats: Relative to healthy donors, newly diagnosed patients reportedly had lower baseline TCR diversity, which was reported as lower still in relapsed/refractory patients.

The assay was immunoSEQ multiplex PCR, and TCRdb's table has in-frame clones only and misses some. The profile shows under 35,000 clones, about 88% of them singletons. Described time point: newly diagnosed, previously untreated cHL patient sample. By magnetic negative selection, CD4+ T cells were purified from thawed PBMCs. The CDR3 is 14 residues long. Looked up from germline, CDR1 is MRHNA and CDR2 is SNTAGT. Deletions cut 6 bases from V and 8 bases from J, with 17 bases between. The origin of this receptor is a human donor with classical Hodgkin lymphoma. Sample: CD4+ T cells from blood. J is TRBJ2-1 and V is TRBV6-4; D is unresolved. CDR3 nucleotide sequence: TGTGCCAGCAGCCCCGACATGGGTAGCTATGAGCAGTTCTTC. Translating it yields CASSPDMGSYEQFF.